Listed below are T cell receptor beta chains from one sample, sequenced in a study of T cell responses to AZD1222 COVID-19 vaccine. Profiling relied on immunoSEQ multiplex PCR, and the TCRdb table lists in-frame clones only, not all of them. The sample lists approximately 92,000 clones, approximately 91% occurring once. Source: peripheral blood, taken on day 0 of AZD1222 vaccination. The receptors stem from an adult in good health. Each CDR3 is given with its conserved first and last residue. D genes are given only for firm matches. Rows may omit the clone size; those that give it use once, few, many or a size class.

J	V	size	D	DNA	CDR3
TRBJ1-4	TRBV5-1	NA	NA	TGCGCCAGCAGCTTGGGTCAGGGTCCCGGTCCTAATGAAAAACTGTTTTTT	CASSLGQGPGPNEKLFF
TRBJ1-3	TRBV5-4	NA	NA	TGTGCCAGCAGCTTGGTAGGGTCGAACGCTGGAAACACCATATATTTT	CASSLVGSNAGNTIYF
TRBJ2-5	TRBV7-6	NA	NA	TGTGCCAGCAGCTTAGGCGTCAGCCGTTGGGAGACCCAGTACTTC	CASSLGVSRWETQYF
TRBJ2-6	TRBV4-1	NA	NA	TGCGCCAGCAGCCAAGTTGGGGGGCGGACTGGGGCCAACGTCCTGACTTTC	CASSQVGGRTGANVLTF
TRBJ1-6	TRBV19	NA	NA	TGTGCCAGTAGTTCACAGGGAAGGGATAATTCACCCCTCCACTTT	CASSSQGRDNSPLHF
TRBJ2-3	TRBV7-8	NA	NA	TGTGCCAGCAGCCCCCAGGTAGGGGGGGGTAGCACAGATACGCAGTATTTT	CASSPQVGGGSTDTQYF
TRBJ2-5	TRBV7-9	NA	NA	TGTGCCAGCAGCTTAGGGAATACGGAGACCCAGTACTTC	CASSLGNTETQYF
TRBJ2-1	TRBV18	NA	NA	TGTGCCAGCTCACCTTGGGGGTTCGATAATGCTGAGCAGTTCTTC	CASSPWGFDNAEQFF
TRBJ2-3	TRBV7-3	NA	NA	TGTGCCAGCAGCACCAAAGTTGGGTATAATACGCAGTATTTT	CASSTKVGYNTQYF
TRBJ2-7	TRBV11-3	NA	TRBD2	TGTGCCAGCAGCTTTACTAGCGGGCGGTCCTACGAGCAGTACTTC	CASSFTSGRSYEQYF
TRBJ1-1	TRBV5-8	NA	NA	TGTGCCAGCAGCTTGGGGTACAGCTACACTGAAGCTTTCTTT	CASSLGYSYTEAFF
TRBJ2-1	TRBV7-9	NA	TRBD2	TGTGCCAGCAGCCGGACTAGCGGCTCCTACAATGAGCAGTTCTTC	CASSRTSGSYNEQFF
TRBJ2-7	TRBV5-1	NA	NA	TGCGCCAGCAGCTCGGAAGGGGCGGGTTTCTACGAGCAGTACTTC	CASSSEGAGFYEQYF
TRBJ1-2	TRBV28	NA	NA	TGTGCCAGCAGTTTGTTGGGAGATGGCTACACCTTC	CASSLLGDGYTF
TRBJ1-4	TRBV12-3/TRBV12-4	NA	NA	TGTGCCAGCAGTTCGGGTCATTTCGGAAAACTGTTTTTT	CASSSGHFGKLFF
TRBJ2-1	TRBV19	NA	NA	TGTGCCAGTAGTATAGGCTCCTACTCCTACAATGAGCAGTTCTTC	CASSIGSYSYNEQFF
TRBJ2-3	TRBV7-2	NA	TRBD2	TGTGCCAGCAGCTTAAGTGGGGGGGAGACAGATACGCAGTATTTT	CASSLSGGETDTQYF
TRBJ1-2	TRBV12-3/TRBV12-4	NA	TRBD1	TGTGCCAGCAGTATACAGGGGGCGCTTGGCTACACCTTC	CASSIQGALGYTF
TRBJ1-1	TRBV5-1	NA	NA	TGCGCCAGCAGCTTGGCGGGACGCACTGAAGCTTTCTTT	CASSLAGRTEAFF
TRBJ2-7	TRBV21-1	once	NA	TGTGCCAGCAGCAAAGCTTTGTACGGGGCAGGCAACTCCTACGAGCAGTACTTC	CASSKALYGAGNSYEQYF
TRBJ1-6	TRBV6-6	NA	NA	TGTGCCACCCAGATTTTGACAGAGAATTCACCCCTCCACTTT	CATQILTENSPLHF
TRBJ2-6	TRBV18	NA	NA	TGTGCCAGCTCACCAGGTCAGGGTCAGGCCAACGTCCTGACTTTC	CASSPGQGQANVLTF
TRBJ2-3	TRBV4-1	NA	NA	TGCGCCAGCAGCCTCCAAATTGGGCAGGGAACAGATACGCAGTATTTT	CASSLQIGQGTDTQYF
TRBJ1-1	TRBV12-3/TRBV12-4	NA	NA	TGTGCCAGCAGCTCCTTGGGACGAGGGGGAGCTTTCTTT	CASSSLGRGGAFF
TRBJ1-3	TRBV3-1/TRBV3-2	once	NA	TGTGCCAGCAGCCACGGAACGACAGGCTCTGGAAACACCATATATTTT	CASSHGTTGSGNTIYF
TRBJ2-1	TRBV5-1	once	TRBD2	TGCGCCAGCAGGCAACTAGCGGGGGGTGCAGGTGAGCAGTTCTTC	CASRQLAGGAGEQFF
TRBJ2-3	TRBV19	NA	NA	TGTGCCAGTACCCCTTGGGCAGGAACAGATACGCAGTATTTT	CASTPWAGTDTQYF
TRBJ1-6	TRBV2	NA	TRBD1	TGTGCCAGCAGGGGACAGGGAGGTTCACCCCTCCACTTT	CASRGQGGSPLHF
TRBJ2-3	TRBV12-3/TRBV12-4	NA	NA	TGTGCCAGCAGTTTAGCCAGCACAGATACGCAGTATTTT	CASSLASTDTQYF
TRBJ2-2	TRBV19	NA	NA	TGTGCCAGTAGTATAGGAACGGACCTCGGGGAGCTGTTTTTT	CASSIGTDLGELFF
TRBJ1-2	TRBV6-5	NA	TRBD1	TGTGCCAGCAGCCCGGGGACAGCAGCTAACTATGGCTACACCTTC	CASSPGTAANYGYTF
TRBJ2-2	TRBV18	NA	NA	TGTGCCAGCTCACCTAGGACTGGGAACACCGGGGAGCTGTTTTTT	CASSPRTGNTGELFF
TRBJ2-7	TRBV9	NA	NA	TGTGCCAGCAGCGTAGAGGCCGCCGCAAGGTACGAGCAGTACTTC	CASSVEAAARYEQYF
TRBJ1-3	TRBV9	NA	NA	TGTGCCAGCAGCGCCGGGACTGATCACTCTGGAAACACCATATATTTT	CASSAGTDHSGNTIYF
TRBJ1-1	TRBV9	NA	NA	TGTGCCAGCAGCGTGGGACTTCAGAACACTGAAGCTTTCTTT	CASSVGLQNTEAFF
TRBJ1-1	TRBV6-5	NA	NA	TGTGCCAGCAGCGCGCCCCATCTGAACACTGAAGCTTTCTTT	CASSAPHLNTEAFF
TRBJ1-2	TRBV7-3	NA	TRBD1	TGTGCCAGCAGCCCCTCGGACAGGGATGGCTACACCTTC	CASSPSDRDGYTF
TRBJ1-2	TRBV7-2	NA	TRBD1	TGTGCCAGCAGCCCCGGGACAGCCTATGGCTACACCTTC	CASSPGTAYGYTF
TRBJ2-4	TRBV20-1	NA	TRBD2	TGCAGTGCTAGTACAGGACTAGCGGGGGGATTTGCCAAAAACATTCAGTACTTC	CSASTGLAGGFAKNIQYF
TRBJ2-1	TRBV11-3	NA	NA	TGTGCCAGCAGCACCGCAGGGAGCTCCTACAATGAGCAGTTCTTC	CASSTAGSSYNEQFF
TRBJ1-5	TRBV19	NA	NA	TGTGCCAGTAGTATACACGCTCCAGATCAGCCCCAGCATTTT	CASSIHAPDQPQHF
TRBJ1-2	TRBV6-5	NA	NA	TGTGCCAGCAGTTACTCGAGGAGGCAGCTCTATGGCTACACCTTC	CASSYSRRQLYGYTF
TRBJ1-2	TRBV6-5	NA	NA	TGTGCCAGCAGTAGTACAGGGCCCGCTAACTATGGCTACACCTTC	CASSSTGPANYGYTF
TRBJ1-2	TRBV18	NA	NA	TGTGCCAGCTCACCTACGGCCGCGCTATCCTATGGCTACACCTTC	CASSPTAALSYGYTF
TRBJ1-1	TRBV7-9	NA	NA	TGTGCCAGCTCAGGTGGGGGGCTCCACACTGAAGCTTTCTTT	CASSGGGLHTEAFF
TRBJ1-2	TRBV28	NA	NA	TGTGCCAGCACCCCCGGGGGGGTTAATGGCTACACCTTC	CASTPGGVNGYTF
TRBJ2-7	TRBV28	once	NA	TGTGCCAGCAGTAGCTACAACGAGCAGTACTTC	CASSSYNEQYF
TRBJ1-4	TRBV19	NA	NA	TGTGCCTCCAGGACGGACAGTAATGAAAAACTGTTTTTT	CASRTDSNEKLFF
TRBJ1-2	TRBV7-2	NA	TRBD1	TGTGCCAGCAGCCGCCAGGGGGCCGTTGGTGGCTACACCTTC	CASSRQGAVGGYTF
TRBJ1-6	TRBV19	NA	NA	TGTGCCAGTACCAGGAGTCAGGGGCATTCACCCCTCCACTTT	CASTRSQGHSPLHF
TRBJ1-2	TRBV5-1	NA	TRBD1	TGCGCCAGCACCTCAGGGGGCGGCTATGGCTACACCTTC	CASTSGGGYGYTF